The clone carrying this T cell receptor (beta chain) was picked up a small number of times. The antigen remains undetermined. The source of the sample is a study of shared clonotypes between healthy human individuals. Background on the study: Three plates were used per donor for CD4 naive, three for CD4 memory, two for CD8 naive and one for CD8 memory.

Germline assignment: CDR1 SGHRS and CDR2 YFSETQ. This CDR3 is 15 amino acids long. Trimming pared 1 base from V and 2 bases from J, leaving 10 bases between. Points from the study as a whole: A limitation of the genetic and exposure-history diversity represented arose from few donors.

Deep-level running was used for the assay. Authors' data handling: Filtering differed, since immunoSEQ gave only junction sequences and no quality scores. Libraries were prepared by immunoSEQ multiplex PCR; TCRdb keeps only in-frame clonotypes and omits some of them. That table furnishes V, J and clone size, whereas the DNA furnished D and trimming. The sample shows some 350,000 clones, around two thirds of them seen only once. Source material: memory CD4+ T cells sorted from blood. The subset: CD45RA-negative fraction. This sequence was found in a man aged 30 to 39 in good health. The chain links TRBV5-1 to TRBJ2-1; D tentatively fits TRBD1 or TRBD2 (5 bases each). CDR3 loop: CASSLLGETYNEQFF. The CDR3 DNA reads TGCGCCAGCAGCTTGTTGGGGGAGACCTACAATGAGCAGTTCTTC.